These T cell receptor beta chains were read from a single sample in a study of cytomegalovirus exposure and HLA in healthy donors. Data came from immunoSEQ multiplex PCR; TCRdb stores just in-frame clones and leaves some out. The table includes 210,000 or so clones, approximately 90% detected once. What was sequenced was PBMCs. The receptors derive from a woman aged 18-29 years in good health and CMV-seronegative. The CDR3 runs from the conserved cysteine through the conserved F or W. D genes are given only for firm matches. A clone size is listed for some rows: how often the clone was seen (once, few, many), or a class if it is expanded.

cdr3_aa cdr3_nt v_call d_call clone_size j_call
CASRRQDLREAFF TGTGCCAGCAGAAGACAGGACCTCCGCGAAGCTTTCTTT TRBV6-1 NA NA TRBJ1-1
CASSIFGTGAYEQYF TGTGCCAGTAGTATTTTTGGGACAGGGGCCTACGAGCAGTACTTC TRBV19 TRBD1 NA TRBJ2-7
CASSMTIGGNQPQHF TGTGCCAGTAGTATGACTATCGGAGGCAATCAGCCCCAGCATTTT TRBV19 NA NA TRBJ1-5
CASSMISSGGPLGSTQYF TGTGCCAGTAGTATGATCTCTAGCGGGGGCCCCTTGGGTTCAACGCAGTATTTT TRBV19 TRBD2 NA TRBJ2-3
CASSLVKGQTQYF TGTGCCAGCAGCTTAGTTAAGGGGCAGACCCAGTACTTC TRBV7-3 NA NA TRBJ2-5
CASPREPNPYNEQFF TGTGCCAGTCCTAGAGAACCCAATCCCTACAATGAGCAGTTCTTC TRBV6-1 NA once TRBJ2-1
CASSFGLADSYEQYF TGTGCCAGCAGCTTCGGACTAGCGGACTCCTACGAGCAGTACTTC TRBV5-4 TRBD2 NA TRBJ2-7
CASRLRDSYEQYF TGTGCCAGCAGACTCCGGGACAGTTACGAGCAGTACTTC TRBV6-5 TRBD1 few TRBJ2-7
CASSPFSGGLWQPQHF TGTGCCAGCAGTCCCTTTTCGGGGGGATTGTGGCAGCCCCAGCATTTT TRBV27 NA NA TRBJ1-5
CASSLWGARGSLTYEQYF TGTGCCAGCAGCTTGTGGGGAGCGCGGGGTTCGCTAACCTACGAGCAGTACTTC TRBV7-9 NA NA TRBJ2-7
CASSLSSNEQFF TGTGCCAGCAGCTTATCGAGTAATGAGCAGTTCTTC TRBV11-2 NA NA TRBJ2-1
CASSIAASGGYTDTQYF TGTGCCAGTAGTATAGCCGCTAGCGGGGGGTACACAGATACGCAGTATTTT TRBV19 TRBD2 NA TRBJ2-3
CASSLGSLNYGYTF TGTGCCAGCAGCTTGGGGAGCCTTAACTATGGCTACACCTTC TRBV11-2 NA NA TRBJ1-2
CASRISGRLEQYF TGTGCCAGCAGGATTTCCGGTCGACTCGAGCAGTACTTC TRBV21-1 NA NA TRBJ2-7
CASSLSENTEAFF TGTGCCAGCAGCTTATCAGAGAACACTGAAGCTTTCTTT TRBV7-3 NA NA TRBJ1-1
CASSLDRGGPYIYGYTF TGTGCCAGCAGCTTAGACAGGGGGGGACCCTATATCTATGGCTACACCTTC TRBV7-6 TRBD1 NA TRBJ1-2
CASSLQATNEKLFF TGTGCCAGCAGCTTACAGGCAACTAATGAAAAACTGTTTTTT TRBV7-2 NA NA TRBJ1-4
CASMDRGYGYTF TGTGCCAGCATGGACAGGGGCTATGGCTACACCTTC TRBV2 TRBD1 NA TRBJ1-2
CASSIESSGRASETQYF TGTGCCAGTAGTATCGAGTCTAGCGGGAGGGCCTCTGAGACCCAGTACTTC TRBV19 TRBD2 once TRBJ2-5
CASRPQGLHYEQYF TGTGCCAGTAGACCACAGGGGCTCCACTACGAGCAGTACTTC TRBV19 TRBD1 NA TRBJ2-7
CAISGNRVNYGYTF TGTGCCATCAGTGGAAACAGGGTGAACTATGGCTACACCTTC TRBV10-3 NA NA TRBJ1-2
CASSTPTGELFF TGTGCCAGCAGCACACCGACCGGGGAGCTGTTTTTT TRBV11-3 NA few TRBJ2-2
CASSLEQGMGYTF TGCGCCAGCAGCTTGGAGCAGGGGATGGGCTACACCTTC TRBV5-1 NA NA TRBJ1-2
CASSSLAGDRYNEQFF TGTGCCAGCAGCTCCCTAGCGGGAGATCGGTACAATGAGCAGTTCTTC TRBV13 TRBD2 once TRBJ2-1
CASSYVGGSEAFF TGTGCCAGCAGTTACGTAGGGGGCTCTGAAGCTTTCTTT TRBV6-5 TRBD1 NA TRBJ1-1
CASSQVGGGDQNEQFF TGCGCCAGCAGCCAAGTTGGTGGGGGGGATCAGAATGAGCAGTTCTTC TRBV4-1 TRBD2 NA TRBJ2-1
CASSGWGTGGPQETQYF TGTGCCAGCAGCGGCTGGGGAACGGGAGGCCCTCAAGAGACCCAGTACTTC TRBV7-6 TRBD2 once TRBJ2-5
CASSVEGTGRYGYTF TGTGCCAGCAGCGTCGAGGGGACAGGAAGATATGGCTACACCTTC TRBV9 TRBD1 NA TRBJ1-2
CASSEWSRETQYF TGTGCCAGCAGTGAATGGTCGCGGGAGACCCAGTACTTC TRBV25-1 NA NA TRBJ2-5
CASKGTSGGRGGETQYF TGTGCCAGCAAGGGGACTAGCGGGGGCCGGGGGGGAGAGACCCAGTACTTC TRBV11-2 TRBD2 NA TRBJ2-5
CASSERRRSNTEAFF TGCGCCAGCAGCGAACGGCGGCGATCTAACACTGAAGCTTTCTTT TRBV4-1 NA NA TRBJ1-1
CASSQDSEGSYEQYF TGCGCCAGCAGCCAAGATTCTGAGGGATCCTACGAGCAGTACTTC TRBV4-3 NA NA TRBJ2-7
CASSFLYEQYF TGTGCCAGCAGCTTCTTGTACGAGCAGTACTTC TRBV5-4 NA NA TRBJ2-7
CASSEGTGNEKLFF TGTGCCAGCTCAGAAGGGACAGGGAACGAAAAACTGTTTTTT TRBV18 TRBD1 NA TRBJ1-4
CASSPVQGLYEKLFF TGTGCCAGTAGCCCCGTGCAGGGCCTTTATGAAAAACTGTTTTTT TRBV19 NA NA TRBJ1-4
CASSYDAGMYGYTF TGTGCCAGCAGTTACGACGCAGGGATGTATGGCTACACCTTC TRBV6-6 NA NA TRBJ1-2
CASRQGQGNSPLHF TGTGCCAGCAGGCAAGGACAGGGAAATTCACCCCTCCACTTT TRBV5-6 TRBD1 NA TRBJ1-6
CASSPDSPLGETQYF TGTGCCAGCTCACCTGACAGCCCATTGGGGGAGACCCAGTACTTC TRBV18 NA NA TRBJ2-5
CASSDRYNQPQHF TGTGCCAGCTCCGACAGGTACAATCAGCCCCAGCATTTT TRBV7-2 NA NA TRBJ1-5
CATPGLAGGGREQYF TGTGCCACCCCGGGACTAGCGGGAGGGGGTAGGGAGCAGTACTTC TRBV11-2 TRBD2 NA TRBJ2-7
CASSLGTSRYYNEQFF TGTGCCAGCAGCCTGGGGACTAGCAGATATTACAATGAGCAGTTCTTC TRBV5-8 TRBD2 NA TRBJ2-1
CASSPPGQGRDIQYF TGTGCCAGCTCACCGCCGGGACAGGGACGGGACATTCAGTACTTC TRBV18 TRBD1 NA TRBJ2-4
CASSPGLAGTGELFF TGTGCCAGCTCACCGGGACTAGCGGGCACCGGGGAGCTGTTTTTT TRBV18 TRBD2 few TRBJ2-2
CASSLDGGLNEKLFF TGCGCCAGCAGCTTGGATGGCGGACTTAATGAAAAACTGTTTTTT TRBV5-1 NA NA TRBJ1-4
CASSSPKGAYGYTF TGTGCCAGCAGCTCCCCTAAAGGGGCCTATGGCTACACCTTC TRBV7-2 NA NA TRBJ1-2
CASSVEGGLAAPETQYF TGTGCCAGCAGCGTGGAGGGGGGACTAGCGGCTCCTGAGACCCAGTACTTC TRBV9 TRBD2 few TRBJ2-5
CASSDSPGQGAHEQFF TGTGCCAGCAGTGACTCCCCGGGACAGGGGGCCCATGAGCAGTTCTTC TRBV6-4 TRBD1 NA TRBJ2-1
CASSHRDGYEQYF TGTGCCAGCAGCCACAGGGATGGGTACGAGCAGTACTTC TRBV6-5 NA NA TRBJ2-7
CASSLGASGITDTQYF TGCGCCAGCAGCTTGGGTGCTAGCGGGATCACAGATACGCAGTATTTT TRBV5-1 TRBD2 NA TRBJ2-3
CASSPQTSAKETQYF TGTGCCAGCTCACCTCAGACTAGCGCGAAAGAGACCCAGTACTTC TRBV18 TRBD2 NA TRBJ2-5
CASSTRASGLGQPQHF TGTGCCAGCTCAACCAGAGCCTCGGGATTGGGTCAGCCCCAGCATTTT TRBV18 NA NA TRBJ1-5
CASSPLTTSGEGIQYF TGTGCCAGCAGCCCACTAACGACTAGCGGGGAGGGCATTCAGTACTTC TRBV7-6 TRBD2 NA TRBJ2-4
CASSFTGGVEKLFF TGTGCCAGCAGCTTTACAGGGGGCGTTGAAAAACTGTTTTTT TRBV5-6 TRBD1 NA TRBJ1-4
CASSQGDSYNEQFF TGTGCCAGCAGCCAAGGGGACAGCTACAATGAGCAGTTCTTC TRBV4-2 TRBD1 NA TRBJ2-1
CSVMEQGDLTF TGCAGCGTAATGGAACAGGGGGACCTGACTTTC TRBV29-1 TRBD1 NA TRBJ2-6